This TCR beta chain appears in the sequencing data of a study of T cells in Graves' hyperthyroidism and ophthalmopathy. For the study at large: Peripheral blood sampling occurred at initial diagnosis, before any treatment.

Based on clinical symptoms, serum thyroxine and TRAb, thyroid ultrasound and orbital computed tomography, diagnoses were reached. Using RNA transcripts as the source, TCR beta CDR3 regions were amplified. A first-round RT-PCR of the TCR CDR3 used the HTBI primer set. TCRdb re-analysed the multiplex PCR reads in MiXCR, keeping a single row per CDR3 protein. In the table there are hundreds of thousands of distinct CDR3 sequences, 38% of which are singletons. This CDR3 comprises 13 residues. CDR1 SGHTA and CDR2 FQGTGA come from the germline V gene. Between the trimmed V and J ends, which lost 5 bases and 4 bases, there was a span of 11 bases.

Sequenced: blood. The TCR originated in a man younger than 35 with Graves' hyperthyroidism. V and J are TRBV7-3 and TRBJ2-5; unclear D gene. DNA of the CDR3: TGTGCCAGCAGCCAATCAGGCGGAGAGACCCAGTACTTC. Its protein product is CASSQSGGETQYF.